This T cell receptor (beta chain) was retrieved from a study of OX40 agonist ivuxolimab in advanced cancers. The germline V and J ends were trimmed by 3 bases and 4 bases, with 7 bases remaining between them. In germline, CDR1 is SGHTA, CDR2 FQGNSA. The CDR3 consists of 13 residues. Produced via immunoSEQ multiplex PCR; TCRdb's table is partial and in-frame only. The sample holds about 72,000 clones, roughly 80% seen once. The sample consisted of CD4+ or CD8+ T cells sorted from blood, taken in a trial of the OX40 agonist ivuxolimab. This sequence originates from an adult with an advanced solid tumor such as melanoma, head and neck, liver or kidney cancer. The chain joins TRBV7-2 to TRBJ2-1; D is perhaps TRBD1 (5 bases). The CDR3 coding sequence is TGTGCCAGCAGCTTTAACAGGTACAATGAGCAGTTCTTC. It specifies CASSFNRYNEQFF. Full variable domain (missing parts from reference TRBV7-2 and TRBJ2-1): GAGVSQSPSNKVTEKGKDVELRCDPISGHTALYWYRQSLGQGLEFLIYFQGNSAPDKSGLPSDRFSAERTGGSVSTLTIQRTQQEDSAVYLCASSFNRYNEQFFGPGTRLTVL.